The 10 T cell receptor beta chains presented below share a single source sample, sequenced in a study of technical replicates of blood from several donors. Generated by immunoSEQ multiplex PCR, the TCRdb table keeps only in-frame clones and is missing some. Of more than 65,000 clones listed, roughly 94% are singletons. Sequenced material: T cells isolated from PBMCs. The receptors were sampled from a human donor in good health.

The CDR3 is CASSFLGVPVESGTPLYEQYF. The CDR3 nucleotides are TGTGCCAGCAGTTTTTTGGGCGTCCCAGTAGAGAGCGGAACGCCTCTCTACGAGCAGTACTTC. This chain connects TRBV28 to TRBJ2-7; tentatively, D is TRBD2 (5 bases). The CDR3 runs 21 residues. Germline assignment: CDR1 MDHEN and CDR2 SYDVKM. Trimming took 3 bases from V and 3 from J, leaving 33 bases between them.

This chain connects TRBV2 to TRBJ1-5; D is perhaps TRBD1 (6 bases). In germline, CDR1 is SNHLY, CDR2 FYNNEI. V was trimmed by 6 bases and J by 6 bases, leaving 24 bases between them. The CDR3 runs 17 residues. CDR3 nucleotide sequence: TGTGCCAGCAGCGAATCGGGGACATTGGGGTTTGGTCAGCCCCAGCATTTT. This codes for CASSESGTLGFGQPQHF. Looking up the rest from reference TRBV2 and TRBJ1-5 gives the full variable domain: EPEVTQTPSHQVTQMGQEVILRCVPISNHLYFYWYRQILGQKVEFLVSFYNNEISEKSEIFDDQFSVERPDGSNFTLKIRSTKLEDSAMYFCASSESGTLGFGQPQHFGDGTRLSIL.

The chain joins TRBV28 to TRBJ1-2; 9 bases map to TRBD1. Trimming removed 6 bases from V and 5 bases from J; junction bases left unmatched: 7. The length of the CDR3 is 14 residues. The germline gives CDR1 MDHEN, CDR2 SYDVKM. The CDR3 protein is CASRTTGGLYGYTF. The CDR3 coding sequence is TGTGCCAGCAGGACGACAGGGGGATTGTATGGCTACACCTTC.

CDR3 sequence reads: CASSLSDRGRADTQYF. CDR3 sequence (DNA): TGTGCCAGCAGCTTGTCGGACAGGGGGCGCGCAGATACGCAGTATTTT. The gene calls are TRBV5-8 and TRBJ2-3; 11 bases agree with TRBD1. V shed 1 base, J shed 4 bases, and the junction held 5 bases outside the gene matches. Looked up from germline, CDR1 is SGHTS and CDR2 is YDEGEE. The CDR3 covers 16 residues.

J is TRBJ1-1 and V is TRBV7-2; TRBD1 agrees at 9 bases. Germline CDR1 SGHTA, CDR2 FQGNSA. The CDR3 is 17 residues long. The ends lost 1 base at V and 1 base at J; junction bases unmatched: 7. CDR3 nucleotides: TGTGCCAGCAGCTTAGAGTACGGACAGGGGTGGAACACTGAAGCTTTCTTT. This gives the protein CASSLEYGQGWNTEAFF.

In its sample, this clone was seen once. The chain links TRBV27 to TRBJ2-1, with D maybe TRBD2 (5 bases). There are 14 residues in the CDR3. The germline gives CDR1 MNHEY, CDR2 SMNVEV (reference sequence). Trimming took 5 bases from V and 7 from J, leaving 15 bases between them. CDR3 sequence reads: CASSRDPPGNEQFF. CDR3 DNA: TGTGCCAGCAGTCGGGATCCCCCAGGAAATGAGCAGTTCTTC.

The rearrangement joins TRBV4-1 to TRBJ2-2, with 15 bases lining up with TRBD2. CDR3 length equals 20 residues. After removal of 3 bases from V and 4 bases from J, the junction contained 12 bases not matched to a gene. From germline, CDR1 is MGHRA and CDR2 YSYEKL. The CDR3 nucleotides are TGCGCCAGCAGCCACCCAATCGGGACTAGCGGGAGGAGGAGCACCGGGGAGCTGTTTTTT. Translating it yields CASSHPIGTSGRRSTGELFF.

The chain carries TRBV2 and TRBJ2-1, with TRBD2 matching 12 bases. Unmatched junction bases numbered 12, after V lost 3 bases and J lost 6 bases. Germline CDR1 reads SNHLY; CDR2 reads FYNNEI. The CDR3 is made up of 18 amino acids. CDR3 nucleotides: TGTGCCAGCAGTGATGCTAGCGGGAGGGCCTTTCCAGTCAATGAGCAGTTCTTC. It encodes CASSDASGRAFPVNEQFF.

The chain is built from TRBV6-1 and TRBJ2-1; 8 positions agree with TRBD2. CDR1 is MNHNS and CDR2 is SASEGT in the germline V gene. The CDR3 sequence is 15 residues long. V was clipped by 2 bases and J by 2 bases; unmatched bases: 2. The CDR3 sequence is CASSESRGAYNEQFF. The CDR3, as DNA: TGTGCCAGCAGTGAATCGCGGGGGGCCTACAATGAGCAGTTCTTC.

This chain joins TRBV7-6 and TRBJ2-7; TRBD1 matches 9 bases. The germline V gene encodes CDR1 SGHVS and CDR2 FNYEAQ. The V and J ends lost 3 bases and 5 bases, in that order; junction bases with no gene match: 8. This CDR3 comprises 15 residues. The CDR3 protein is CASSLGTGITDEQYF. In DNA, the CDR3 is TGTGCCAGCAGCTTGGGGACAGGGATTACGGACGAGCAGTACTTC.